Below, 5 T cell receptor beta chains from the same sample are listed, as sequenced in a study of CD8+CD57+ T cells in acquired aplastic anemia. CDR3 and TCR beta VDJ profiling relied on genomic DNA as the template. From the reads, TCRdb called clonotypes with MiXCR, one entry per CDR3 protein. The sample consists of about 180,000 distinct CDR3 sequences, roughly 65% of them appearing once. Only patients with CD8+CD57+ cell expansion on flow cytometry were chosen for sequencing. Material for sequencing was sorted CD4+, CD8+, or CD8+CD57+ T cells (not recorded which) from PBMCs. The receptors shown here come from a human donor with aplastic anemia.

This clonotype was recorded a few times. J is TRBJ1-2 and V is TRBV2; D possibly corresponds to TRBD1 (6 bases). This CDR3 is 16 amino acids long. The germline V gene has CDR1 SNHLY and CDR2 FYNNEI. The ends were cut back, 6 bases at V and 8 bases at J, with 25 bases in the middle. The CDR3 reads CASREQGTGTMRGYTF. The CDR3 nucleotides are TGTGCCAGCAGGGAACAGGGAACGGGGACTATGAGGGGCTACACCTTC.

This chain links TRBV7-9 with TRBJ1-6, with TRBD1 identical over 9 bases. CDR3 length equals 17 residues. V was pared by 6 bases and J by 6 bases, with 12 bases of the junction left unmatched. Germline-derived CDR1 and CDR2 are SEHNR and FQNEAQ (reference sequence). The CDR3 sequence: CASSYSIGTGINSPLHF. The DNA for the CDR3 is TGTGCCAGCAGTTACTCAATTGGGACAGGGATTAATTCACCCCTCCACTTT.

In the case of this clonotype: At one boundary the junction diverges from the germline segment, which might be a read error. This chain joins TRBV7-2 and TRBJ2-3, with a possible D match to TRBD1 (5 bases). Germline assignment: CDR1 SGHTA and CDR2 FQGNSA. The CDR3 has 16 amino acids. For the CDR3, the DNA is TGTGCCAGCAGCCTAAGGGCCGATTCGGTCACAGGTACGCAGTATTTT. Its protein is CASSLRADSVTGTQYF. Based on the CDR3 plus reference TRBV7-2 and TRBJ2-3, the full variable domain is GAGVSQSPSNKVTEKGKDVELRCDPISGHTALYWYRQSLGQGLEFLIYFQGNSAPDKSGLPSDRFSAERTGGSVSTLTIQRTQQEDSAVYLCASSLRADSVTGTQYFGPGTRLTVL.

The chain recombines TRBV2 with TRBJ1-4; D uncertain. The CDR3 runs to 13 residues. CDR1 and CDR2 from the germline V gene are SNHLY and FYNNEI. The germline V and J ends were trimmed by 7 bases and 5 bases, with 11 bases remaining between them. This CDR3 is CASTEQNNEKLFF. CDR3 nucleotide sequence: TGTGCCAGCACGGAACAGAACAATGAAAAACTGTTTTTT.

The chain employs TRBV7-3 and TRBJ1-1; D perhaps matches TRBD1 (5 bases). This CDR3 region has 14 residues. Germline values: CDR1 SGHTA, CDR2 FQGTGA. V was shortened by 0 bases and J by 6 bases, with 11 bases between the two germline ends. For the CDR3, the DNA is TGTGCCAGCAGCTTAACGTCGGGGCACCCTGAAGCTTTCTTT. Its translation: CASSLTSGHPEAFF.